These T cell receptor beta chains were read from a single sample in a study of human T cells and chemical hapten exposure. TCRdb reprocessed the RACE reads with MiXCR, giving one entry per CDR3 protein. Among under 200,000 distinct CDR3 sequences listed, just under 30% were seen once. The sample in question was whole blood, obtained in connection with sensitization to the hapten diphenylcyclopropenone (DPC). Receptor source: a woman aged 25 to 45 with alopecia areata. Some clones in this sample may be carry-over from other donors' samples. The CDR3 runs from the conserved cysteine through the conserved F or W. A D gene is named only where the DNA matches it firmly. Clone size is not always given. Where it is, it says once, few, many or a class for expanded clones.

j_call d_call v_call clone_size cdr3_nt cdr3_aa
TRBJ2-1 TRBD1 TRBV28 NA TGTGCCAGCAAAGAGGACAGGGCCGATCATCACAATGAGCAGTTCTTC CASKEDRADHHNEQFF
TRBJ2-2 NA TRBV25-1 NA TGTGCCAGCAGTGCCATTTCCCGGGCCTCGGAGTTTAACACCGGGGAGCTGTTTTTT CASSAISRASEFNTGELFF
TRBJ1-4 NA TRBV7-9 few TGTGCCAGCAGCACGCAAAGACAGACAACTAATGAAAAACTGTTTTTT CASSTQRQTTNEKLFF
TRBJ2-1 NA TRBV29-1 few TGCAGCGTAGGGTCCGGACGGCGAGAGCAGTTCTTC CSVGSGRREQFF
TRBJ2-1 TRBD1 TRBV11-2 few TGTGCCAGCAGCTTTACAGGGGATTGGGAGCAGTTCTTC CASSFTGDWEQFF
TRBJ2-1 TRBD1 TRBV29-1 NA TGCAGCGTTTCAGGGACAGGCATGAATGAGCAGTTCTTC CSVSGTGMNEQFF
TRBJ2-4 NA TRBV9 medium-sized TGTGCCAGCAGCCCAGAAGGATCAGGGTATCGCATTCAGTACTTC CASSPEGSGYRIQYF
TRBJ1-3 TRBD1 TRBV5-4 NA TGTGCCAGCAGCCTACAGGGGGCTGGAAACACCATATATTTT CASSLQGAGNTIYF
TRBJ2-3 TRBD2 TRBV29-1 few TGCAGCGTTGAAGATCCGGCACTAGCGGGGACAGATACGCAGTATTTT CSVEDPALAGTDTQYF
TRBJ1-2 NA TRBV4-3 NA TGCGCCAGCAGCCAAGAACCGGGGGCGCGGAACTATGGCTACACCTTC CASSQEPGARNYGYTF
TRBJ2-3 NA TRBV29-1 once TGCAGCGTTGAAGGTGGAGGAGATACGCAGTATTTT CSVEGGGDTQYF
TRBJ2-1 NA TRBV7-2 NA TGTGCCAGCAGCTTAGCGATAGGGGCTCGGTTCTTC CASSLAIGARFF
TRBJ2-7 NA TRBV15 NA TGTGCCACCAGCAGAGTGGGGGGTCTGGGCTACGAGCAGTACTTC CATSRVGGLGYEQYF
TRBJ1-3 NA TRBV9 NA TGTGCCAGCAGCGTAGAGAACAGGGCTGGAAACACCATATATTTT CASSVENRAGNTIYF
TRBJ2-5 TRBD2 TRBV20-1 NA TGCAGTGCTACCCGGGGTAGCGGGAGCGGTGAGACCCAGTACTTC CSATRGSGSGETQYF
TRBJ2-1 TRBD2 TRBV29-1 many TGCAGCGTCGCGACGGGACTAGCGGGTTACAATGAGCAGTTCTTC CSVATGLAGYNEQFF
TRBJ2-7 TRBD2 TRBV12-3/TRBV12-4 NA TGTGCCAGCAGTCTAGGGCTAGCGGGGGGCTGGGTTGACGAGCAGTACTTC CASSLGLAGGWVDEQYF
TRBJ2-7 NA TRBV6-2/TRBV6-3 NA TGTGCCAGCAGCCACCACAGGGAAGAGCAGTACTTC CASSHHREEQYF
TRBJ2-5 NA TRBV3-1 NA TGTGCCAGCAGCCCCAGGAGGGCGGAGACCCAGTACTTC CASSPRRAETQYF
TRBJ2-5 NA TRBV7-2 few TGTGCCAGCAGCTTAGTGGGGAACCAAGAGACCCAGTACTTC CASSLVGNQETQYF
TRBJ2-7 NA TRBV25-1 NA TGTGCCAGCAGTGTAACGATAGGCGAGCAGTACTTC CASSVTIGEQYF
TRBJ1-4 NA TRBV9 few TGTGCCAGCAGCGAAGGGAATAATGAAAAACTGTTTTTT CASSEGNNEKLFF
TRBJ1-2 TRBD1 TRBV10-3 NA TGTGCCATCAGTGAGGGGACAGGGGACTATGGCTACACCTTC CAISEGTGDYGYTF
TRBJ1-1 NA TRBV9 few TGTGCCAGCAGCGTAGTCGTAAAGAACACTGAAGCTTTCTTT CASSVVVKNTEAFF
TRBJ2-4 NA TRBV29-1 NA TGCAGCGTTGAAGAACAGCAAAGAAACATTCAGTACTTC CSVEEQQRNIQYF
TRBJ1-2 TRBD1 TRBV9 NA TGTGCCAGCAGCAAGGACAGGGGGAAGTATGGCTACACCTTC CASSKDRGKYGYTF
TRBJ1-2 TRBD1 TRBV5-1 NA TGCGCCAGCAGCTTCGGACAGGGGGCGGAAGGCTACACCTTC CASSFGQGAEGYTF
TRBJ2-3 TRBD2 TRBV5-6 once TGTGCCAGCAGACTAGCGCCAAGGACAGATACGCAGTATTTT CASRLAPRTDTQYF
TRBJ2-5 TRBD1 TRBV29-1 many TGCAGCGTTACAGGGGCCCAAGAGACCCAGTACTTC CSVTGAQETQYF
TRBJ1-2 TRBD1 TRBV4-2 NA TGTGCCAGCAGCCAAGGAACAGGGGACTATGGCTACACCTTC CASSQGTGDYGYTF
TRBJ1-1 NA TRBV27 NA TGTGCCAGCAGTTTCCTCAAGGGGAGGACTGAAGCTTTCTTT CASSFLKGRTEAFF
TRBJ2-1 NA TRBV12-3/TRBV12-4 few TGTGCCAGCAGTTTCCGTGTCCTGAGGAATGAGCAGTTCTTC CASSFRVLRNEQFF
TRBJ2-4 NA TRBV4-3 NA TGCGCCAGCAGCCAAATGGCTTCCAGGGTAGGCATTCAGTACTTC CASSQMASRVGIQYF
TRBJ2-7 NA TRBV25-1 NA TGTGCCAGCAGTGCAAACTCGGGCTTAGGGTCCGTGCAGTACTTC CASSANSGLGSVQYF
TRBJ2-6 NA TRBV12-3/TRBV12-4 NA TGTGCCAGCAGCCCCCGGGGTAATGGGGCCAACGTCCTGACTTTC CASSPRGNGANVLTF
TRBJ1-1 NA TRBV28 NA TGTGCCAGCAGGGGACTAGACAGGAACACTGAAGCTTTCTTT CASRGLDRNTEAFF